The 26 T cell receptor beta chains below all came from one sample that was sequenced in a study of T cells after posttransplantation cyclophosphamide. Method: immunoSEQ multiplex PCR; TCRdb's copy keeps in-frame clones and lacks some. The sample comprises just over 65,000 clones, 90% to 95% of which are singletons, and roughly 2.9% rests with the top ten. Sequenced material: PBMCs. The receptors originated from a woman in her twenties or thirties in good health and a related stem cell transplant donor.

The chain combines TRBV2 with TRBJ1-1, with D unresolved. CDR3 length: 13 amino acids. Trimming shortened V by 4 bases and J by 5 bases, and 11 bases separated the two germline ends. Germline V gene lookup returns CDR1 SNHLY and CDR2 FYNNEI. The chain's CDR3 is CASSGWYGTEAFF. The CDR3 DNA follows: TGTGCCAGCAGTGGTTGGTATGGAACTGAAGCTTTCTTT. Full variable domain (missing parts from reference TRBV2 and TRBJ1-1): EPEVTQTPSHQVTQMGQEVILRCVPISNHLYFYWYRQILGQKVEFLVSFYNNEISEKSEIFDDQFSVERPDGSNFTLKIRSTKLEDSAMYFCASSGWYGTEAFFGQGTRLTVV.

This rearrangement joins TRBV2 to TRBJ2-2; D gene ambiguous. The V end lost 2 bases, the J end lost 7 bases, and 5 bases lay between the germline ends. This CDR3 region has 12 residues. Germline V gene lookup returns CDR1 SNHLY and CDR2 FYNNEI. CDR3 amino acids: CASSETGGELFF. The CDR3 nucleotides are TGTGCCAGCAGTGAAACCGGCGGGGAGCTGTTTTTT. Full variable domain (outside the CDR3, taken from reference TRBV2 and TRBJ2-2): EPEVTQTPSHQVTQMGQEVILRCVPISNHLYFYWYRQILGQKVEFLVSFYNNEISEKSEIFDDQFSVERPDGSNFTLKIRSTKLEDSAMYFCASSETGGELFFGEGSRLTVL.

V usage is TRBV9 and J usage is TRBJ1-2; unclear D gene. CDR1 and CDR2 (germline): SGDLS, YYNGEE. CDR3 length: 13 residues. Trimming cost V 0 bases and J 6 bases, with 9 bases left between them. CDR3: CASSVEAGNGYTF. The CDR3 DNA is TGTGCCAGCAGCGTAGAGGCCGGTAATGGCTACACCTTC.

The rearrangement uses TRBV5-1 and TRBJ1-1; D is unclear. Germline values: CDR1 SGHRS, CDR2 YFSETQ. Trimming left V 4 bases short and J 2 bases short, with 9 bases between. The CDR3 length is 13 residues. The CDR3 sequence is CASSVQDNTEAFF. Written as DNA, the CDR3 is TGCGCCAGCAGCGTTCAGGATAACACTGAAGCTTTCTTT.

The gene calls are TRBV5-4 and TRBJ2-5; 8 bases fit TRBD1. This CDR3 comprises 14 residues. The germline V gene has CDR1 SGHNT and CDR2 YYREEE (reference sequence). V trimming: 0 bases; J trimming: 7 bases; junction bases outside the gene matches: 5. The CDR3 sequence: CASSLVKTGGTQYF. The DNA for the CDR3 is TGTGCCAGCAGCTTGGTAAAAACAGGGGGGACCCAGTACTTC.

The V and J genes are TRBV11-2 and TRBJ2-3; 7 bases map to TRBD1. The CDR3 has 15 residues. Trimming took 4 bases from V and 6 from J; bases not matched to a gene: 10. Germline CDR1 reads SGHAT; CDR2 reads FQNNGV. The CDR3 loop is CASSSLQGKLDTQYF. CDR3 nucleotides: TGTGCCAGCAGCTCACTACAGGGGAAATTGGATACGCAGTATTTT.

The DNA of the CDR3 is TGCGCCAGCAGCCCTGAGACCCCACCTCCCTACAATGAGCAGTTCTTC. Translation: CASSPETPPPYNEQFF. The rearrangement links TRBV4-3 to TRBJ2-1; D is undetermined. The CDR3 is made up of 16 amino acids. V gave up 4 bases and J gave up 2 bases, with 15 bases separating them. The V gene's germline CDR1 is LGHNA and CDR2 YSLEER.

In DNA, the CDR3 is TGTGCCAGCAGCTCCGACCCGGGACAGGGGGCGAACACTGAAGCTTTCTTT. It yields the protein CASSSDPGQGANTEAFF. This chain links TRBV7-9 with TRBJ1-1; 12 bases map to TRBD1. Per germline, CDR1 SEHNR and CDR2 FQNEAQ (reference sequence). The CDR3 is made up of 17 amino acids. V was clipped by 4 bases and J by 1 base; unmatched bases: 7.

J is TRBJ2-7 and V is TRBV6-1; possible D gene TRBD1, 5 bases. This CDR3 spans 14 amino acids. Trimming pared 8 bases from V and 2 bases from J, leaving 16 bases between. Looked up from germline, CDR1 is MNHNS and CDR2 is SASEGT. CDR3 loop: CASDPLGATYEQYF. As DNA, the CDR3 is TGTGCCAGCGACCCCCTAGGGGCCACCTACGAGCAGTACTTC.

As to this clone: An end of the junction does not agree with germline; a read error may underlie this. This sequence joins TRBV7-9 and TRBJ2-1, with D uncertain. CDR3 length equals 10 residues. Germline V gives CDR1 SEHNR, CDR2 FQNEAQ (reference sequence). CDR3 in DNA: TGTGCCAGCAGCTTTCTCGTTCCGGTCTTC. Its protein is CASSFLVPVF.

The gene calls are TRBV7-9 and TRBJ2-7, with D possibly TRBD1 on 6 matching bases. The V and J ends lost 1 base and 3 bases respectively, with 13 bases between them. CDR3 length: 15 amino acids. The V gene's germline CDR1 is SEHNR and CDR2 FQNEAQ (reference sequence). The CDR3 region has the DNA TGTGCCAGCAGCTTAGGTTTGGGACAAATCTACGAGCAGTACTTC. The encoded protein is CASSLGLGQIYEQYF.

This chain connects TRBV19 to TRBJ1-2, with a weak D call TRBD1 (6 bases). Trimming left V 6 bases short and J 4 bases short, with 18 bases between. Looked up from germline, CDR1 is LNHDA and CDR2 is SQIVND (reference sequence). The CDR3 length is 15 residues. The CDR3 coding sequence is TGTGCCAGTAGCAACTCAGGGGTAGAGGGCTATGGCTACACCTTC. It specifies CASSNSGVEGYGYTF.

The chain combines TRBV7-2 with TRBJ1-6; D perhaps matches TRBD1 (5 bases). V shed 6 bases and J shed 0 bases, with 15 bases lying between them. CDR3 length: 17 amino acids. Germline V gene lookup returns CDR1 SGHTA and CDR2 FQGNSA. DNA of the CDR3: TGTGCCAGCAGTCCCGGGGACGGTTACTCCTATAATTCACCCCTCCACTTT. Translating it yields CASSPGDGYSYNSPLHF.

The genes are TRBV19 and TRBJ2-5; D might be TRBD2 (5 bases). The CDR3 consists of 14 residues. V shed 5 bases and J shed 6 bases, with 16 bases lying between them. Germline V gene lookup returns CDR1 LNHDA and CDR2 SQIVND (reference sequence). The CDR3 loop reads CASSPKLVPKTQYF. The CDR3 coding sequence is TGTGCCAGTAGTCCAAAACTAGTCCCGAAGACCCAGTACTTC.

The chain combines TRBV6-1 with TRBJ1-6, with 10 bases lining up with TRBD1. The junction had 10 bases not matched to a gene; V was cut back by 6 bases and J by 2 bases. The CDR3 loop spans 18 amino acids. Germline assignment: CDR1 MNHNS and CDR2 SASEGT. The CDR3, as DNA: TGTGCCAGCAGAGAAAGACAGGGGGCCCCCCCCTATAATTCACCCCTCCACTTT. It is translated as CASRERQGAPPYNSPLHF.

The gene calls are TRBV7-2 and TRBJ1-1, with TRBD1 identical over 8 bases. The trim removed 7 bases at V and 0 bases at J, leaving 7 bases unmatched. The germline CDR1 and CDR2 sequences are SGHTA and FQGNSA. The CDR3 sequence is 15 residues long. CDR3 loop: CASTRTGFMNTEAFF. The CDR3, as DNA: TGTGCCAGCACCCGGACAGGGTTCATGAACACTGAAGCTTTCTTT.

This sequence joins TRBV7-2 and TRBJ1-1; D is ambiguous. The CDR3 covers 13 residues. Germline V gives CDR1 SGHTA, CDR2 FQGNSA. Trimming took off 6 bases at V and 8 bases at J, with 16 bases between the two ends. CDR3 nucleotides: TGTGCCAGCAGGCGGGGAGACCATTCGGAAGCTTTCTTT. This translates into CASRRGDHSEAFF.

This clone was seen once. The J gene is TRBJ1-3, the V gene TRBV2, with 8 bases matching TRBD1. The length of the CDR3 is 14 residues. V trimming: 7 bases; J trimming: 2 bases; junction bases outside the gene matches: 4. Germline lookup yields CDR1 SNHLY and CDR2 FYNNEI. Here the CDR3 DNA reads TGTGCCAGCATTATGGACAGGGCTGGAAACACCATATATTTT. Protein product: CASIMDRAGNTIYF.

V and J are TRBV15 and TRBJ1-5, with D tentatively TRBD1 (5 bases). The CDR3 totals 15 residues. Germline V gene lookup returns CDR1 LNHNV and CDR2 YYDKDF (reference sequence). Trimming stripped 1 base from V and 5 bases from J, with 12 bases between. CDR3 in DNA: TGTGCCACCAGCAGAGCAGGGTGGGAGGATCAGCCCCAGCATTTT. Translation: CATSRAGWEDQPQHF.

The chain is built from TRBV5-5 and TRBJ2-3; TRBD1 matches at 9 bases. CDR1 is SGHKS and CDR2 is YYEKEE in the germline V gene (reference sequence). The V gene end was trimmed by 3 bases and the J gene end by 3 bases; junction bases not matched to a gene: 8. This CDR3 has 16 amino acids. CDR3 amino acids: CASSSGQGKGTDTQYF. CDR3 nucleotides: TGTGCCAGCAGCTCTGGACAGGGGAAGGGTACAGATACGCAGTATTTT.

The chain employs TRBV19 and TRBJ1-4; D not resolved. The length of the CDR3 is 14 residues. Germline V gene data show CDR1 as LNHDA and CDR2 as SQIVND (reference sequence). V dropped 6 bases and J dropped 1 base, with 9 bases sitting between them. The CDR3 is CASRVMRTNEKLFF. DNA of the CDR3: TGTGCCAGTAGGGTCATGAGAACTAATGAAAAACTGTTTTTT.

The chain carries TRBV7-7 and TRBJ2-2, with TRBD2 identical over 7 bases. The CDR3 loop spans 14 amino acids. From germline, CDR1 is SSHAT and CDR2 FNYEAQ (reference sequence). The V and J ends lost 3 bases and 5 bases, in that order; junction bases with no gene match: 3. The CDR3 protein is CASSLGGETGELFF. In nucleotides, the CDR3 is TGTGCCAGCAGCTTGGGGGGGGAGACCGGGGAGCTGTTTTTT.

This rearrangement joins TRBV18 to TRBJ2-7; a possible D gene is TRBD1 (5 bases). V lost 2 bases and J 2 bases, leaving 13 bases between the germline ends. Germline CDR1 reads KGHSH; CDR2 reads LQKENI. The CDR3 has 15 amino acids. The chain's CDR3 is CASSPNARTTYEQYF. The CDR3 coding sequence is TGTGCCAGCTCACCAAACGCGCGGACAACCTACGAGCAGTACTTC.

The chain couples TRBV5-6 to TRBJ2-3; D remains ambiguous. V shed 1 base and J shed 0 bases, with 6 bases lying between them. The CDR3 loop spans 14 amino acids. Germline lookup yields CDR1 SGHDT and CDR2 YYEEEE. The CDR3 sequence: CASSLLLSTDTQYF. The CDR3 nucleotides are TGTGCCAGCAGCTTGTTGCTTAGCACAGATACGCAGTATTTT.

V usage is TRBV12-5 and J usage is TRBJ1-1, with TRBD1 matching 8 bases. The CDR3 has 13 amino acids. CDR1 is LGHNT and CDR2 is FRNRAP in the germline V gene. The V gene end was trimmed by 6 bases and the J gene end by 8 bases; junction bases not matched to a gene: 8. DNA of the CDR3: TGTGCTAGTGGACAGACAGGGGACCTCGAAGCTTTCTTT. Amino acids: CASGQTGDLEAFF.

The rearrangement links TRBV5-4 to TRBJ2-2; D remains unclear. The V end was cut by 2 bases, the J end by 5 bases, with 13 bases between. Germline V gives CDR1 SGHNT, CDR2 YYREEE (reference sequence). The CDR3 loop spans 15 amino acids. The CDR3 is CASSLRSGETGELFF. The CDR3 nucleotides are TGTGCCAGCAGCTTACGGTCAGGAGAAACCGGGGAGCTGTTTTTT.